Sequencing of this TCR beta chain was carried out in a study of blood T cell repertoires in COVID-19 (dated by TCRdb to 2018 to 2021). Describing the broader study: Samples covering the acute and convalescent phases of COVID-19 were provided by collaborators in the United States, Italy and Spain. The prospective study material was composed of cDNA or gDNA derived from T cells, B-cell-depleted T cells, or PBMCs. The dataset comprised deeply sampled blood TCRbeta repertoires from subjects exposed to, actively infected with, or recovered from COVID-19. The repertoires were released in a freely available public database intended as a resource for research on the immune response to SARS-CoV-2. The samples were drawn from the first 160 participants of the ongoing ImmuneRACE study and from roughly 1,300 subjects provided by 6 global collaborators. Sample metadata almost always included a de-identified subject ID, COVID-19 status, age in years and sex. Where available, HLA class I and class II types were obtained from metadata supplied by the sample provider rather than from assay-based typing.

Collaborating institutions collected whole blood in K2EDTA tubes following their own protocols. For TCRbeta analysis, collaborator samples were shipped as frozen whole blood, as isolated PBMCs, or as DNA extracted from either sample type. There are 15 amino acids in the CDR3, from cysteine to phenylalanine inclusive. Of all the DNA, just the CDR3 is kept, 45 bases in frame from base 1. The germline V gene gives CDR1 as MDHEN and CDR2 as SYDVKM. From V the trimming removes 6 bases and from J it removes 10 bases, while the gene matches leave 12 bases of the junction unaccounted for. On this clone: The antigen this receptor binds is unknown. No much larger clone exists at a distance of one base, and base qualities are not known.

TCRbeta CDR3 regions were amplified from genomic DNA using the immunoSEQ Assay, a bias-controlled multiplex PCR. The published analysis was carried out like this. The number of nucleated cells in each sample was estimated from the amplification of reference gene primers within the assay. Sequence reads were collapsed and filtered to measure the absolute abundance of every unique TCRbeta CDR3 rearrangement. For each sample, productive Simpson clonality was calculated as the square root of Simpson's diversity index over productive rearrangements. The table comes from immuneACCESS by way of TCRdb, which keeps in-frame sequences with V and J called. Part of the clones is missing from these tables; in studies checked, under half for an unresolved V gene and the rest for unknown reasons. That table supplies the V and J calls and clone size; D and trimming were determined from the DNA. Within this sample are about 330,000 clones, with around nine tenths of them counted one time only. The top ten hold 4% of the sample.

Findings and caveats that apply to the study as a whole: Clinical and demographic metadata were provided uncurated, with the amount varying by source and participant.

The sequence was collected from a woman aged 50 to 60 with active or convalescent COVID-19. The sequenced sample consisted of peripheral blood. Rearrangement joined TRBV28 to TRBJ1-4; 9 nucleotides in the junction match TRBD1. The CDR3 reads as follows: CASRFNGQGPGKLFF. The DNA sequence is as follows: TGTGCCAGCAGGTTTAATGGACAGGGGCCGGGAAAACTGTTTTTT.